This TCR beta chain was sequenced during a study of regulatory T cells in long-lasting Graves disease. Assembly of TCR beta libraries relied on iRepertoire HTBI primers together with Arm-PCR of CDR3 regions. MiXCR, run by TCRdb on the multiplex PCR reads, gives a single entry per CDR3 protein. The data show some 400,000 distinct CDR3 sequences, with 15% seen just once and around 17% held by the top ten. This clonotype was recorded at least ten times. The time point is: newly diagnosed GD, antithyroid drugs for less than 3 months. TCR sequences were obtained from RNA taken from PBMCs. These sequences were also reported in another study, on T cells in Graves' hyperthyroidism and ophthalmopathy.

Sequenced here: peripheral blood mononuclear cells (PBMCs), sampled at new diagnosis, from a patient treated with antithyroid drugs. The receptor comes from a woman in her thirties with Graves disease.

Here the CDR3 reads CASSPLSADTQYF. The CDR3 DNA follows: TGTGCCAGCAGCCCACTCTCCGCGGATACGCAGTATTTT. The rearrangement links TRBV11-2 to TRBJ2-3, with no clear D. Germline V gene sequence: CDR1 SGHAT, CDR2 FQNNGV. This CDR3 is 13 amino acids long. The ends were cut back, 5 bases at V and 6 bases at J, with 12 bases in the middle.